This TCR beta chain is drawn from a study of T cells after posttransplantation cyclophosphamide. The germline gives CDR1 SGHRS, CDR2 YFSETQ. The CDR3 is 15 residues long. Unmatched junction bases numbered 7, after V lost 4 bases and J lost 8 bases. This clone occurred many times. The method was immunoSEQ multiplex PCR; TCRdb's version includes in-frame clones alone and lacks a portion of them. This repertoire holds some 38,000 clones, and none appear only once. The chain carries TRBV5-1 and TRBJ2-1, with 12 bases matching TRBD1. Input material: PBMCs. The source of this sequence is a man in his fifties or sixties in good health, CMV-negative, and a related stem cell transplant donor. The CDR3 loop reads CASSARDRGHHEQFF. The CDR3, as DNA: TGCGCCAGCAGCGCCCGGGACAGGGGGCACCATGAGCAGTTCTTC.